This T cell receptor beta chain came from a study of blood T cell dynamics during melanoma immunotherapy. Time point noted: week 3, after first cycle of checkpoint inhibitor. Germline V lookup: CDR1 LNHNV, CDR2 YYDKDF (reference sequence). V lost 0 bases, J lost 2 bases, and 8 bases lay in between. This CDR3 is 14 amino acids long. The method was immunoSEQ multiplex PCR; TCRdb's version includes in-frame clones alone and lacks a portion of them. The table shows several thousand clones, with approximately 85% occurring only once. This clone occurred once. The receptor comes from a human donor with melanoma. The chain is built from TRBV15 and TRBJ2-7, with D possibly called TRBD1 or TRBD2 (5 bases each). The sample in question was blood, obtained from a patient treated with checkpoint blockade. In DNA, the CDR3 is TGTGCCACCAGCAGAGATCGGGGCGCCTACGAGCAGTACTTC. Translating gives CATSRDRGAYEQYF. The entire variable domain, with the rest obtained from reference TRBV15 and TRBJ2-7, is as follows: DAMVIQNPRYQVTQFGKPVTLSCSQTLNHNVMYWYQQKSSQAPKLLFHYYDKDFNNEADTPDNFQSRRPNTSFCFLDIRSPGLGDTAMYLCATSRDRGAYEQYFGPGTRLTVT.